Described below is a single T cell receptor beta chain sequence and its context. Germline V gives CDR1 LNHDA, CDR2 SQIVND (reference sequence). The J segment lost 4 bases and the V segment lost 6 bases, leaving 9 bases of the junction unmatched. This CDR3 has 15 residues. The sample is drawn from a study of PD-L1 blockade in urothelial cancer. At the level of the study: Timepoints chosen for blood analysis were 3 weeks (second dose) and 6 weeks after treatment start. Among blood samples, the median T cell count was approximately 140,000.

Profiling relied on immunoSEQ multiplex PCR, and the TCRdb table lists in-frame clones only, not all of them. Of roughly 27,000 clones listed, around 87% are singletons. The receptor was isolated from a man aged 50-59 years with urothelial cancer. The chain links TRBV19 to TRBJ2-3, with 8 nucleotides matching TRBD1. The sequencing here drew on PBMCs, taken around atezolizumab (anti-PD-L1) treatment. The CDR3 DNA reads as TGTGCCAGTAGCCCCCGCCAGGGGGCCGCAGATACGCAGTATTTT. It translates to CASSPRQGAADTQYF.